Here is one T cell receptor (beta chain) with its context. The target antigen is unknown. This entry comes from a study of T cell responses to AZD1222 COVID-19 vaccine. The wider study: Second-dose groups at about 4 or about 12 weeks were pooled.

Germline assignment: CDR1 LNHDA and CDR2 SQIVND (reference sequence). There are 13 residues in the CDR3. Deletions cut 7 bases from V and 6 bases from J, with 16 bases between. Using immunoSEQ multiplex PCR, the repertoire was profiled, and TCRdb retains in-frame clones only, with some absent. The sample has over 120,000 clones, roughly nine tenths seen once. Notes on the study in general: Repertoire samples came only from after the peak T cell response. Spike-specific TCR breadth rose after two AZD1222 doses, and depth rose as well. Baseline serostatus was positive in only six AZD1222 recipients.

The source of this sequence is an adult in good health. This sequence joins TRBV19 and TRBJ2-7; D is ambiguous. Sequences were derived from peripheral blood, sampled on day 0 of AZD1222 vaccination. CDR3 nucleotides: TGTGCCAGTAACTTTGGCTTGGGTGGCGAGCAGTACTTC. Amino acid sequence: CASNFGLGGEQYF.